A selection of T cell receptor beta chains follows, all from one sample in a study of T cells after yellow fever vaccination. One entry per CDR3 protein, called by TCRdb with MiXCR from the 5' RACE reads. The profile shows about 630,000 distinct CDR3 sequences, around 12% of them singletons. The material was PBMCs, obtained on the day of the yellow fever booster vaccination. Every receptor here comes from a man younger than 40 who received the YFV17D yellow fever vaccine. CDR3s include the opening cysteine and the closing phenylalanine or tryptophan. D genes are given only for firm matches. Only some rows state a clone size, as once, few, many or a class for expanded clones.

TRBJ1-5 TRBV27 NA NA CASSFGAYSNQPQHF TGTGCCAGCAGTTTTGGGGCCTATAGCAATCAGCCCCAGCATTTT
TRBJ2-7 TRBV3-1 TRBD2 few CASSPLAGFEQYF TGTGCCAGCAGCCCACTAGCGGGTTTCGAGCAGTACTTC
TRBJ2-5 TRBV7-2 NA NA CASSYTPGRTQETQYF TGTGCCAGCAGCTACACCCCCGGCAGGACCCAAGAGACCCAGTACTTC
TRBJ2-7 TRBV29-1 NA NA CSAGTKGGEQYF TGCAGCGCCGGAACCAAGGGGGGGGAGCAGTACTTC
TRBJ1-6 TRBV7-6 TRBD1 NA CASSLEGQGYGSPLHF TGTGCCAGCAGCTTAGAAGGACAGGGGTACGGCTCACCCCTCCACTTT
TRBJ2-1 TRBV29-1 TRBD1 many CSVETGGYNEQFF TGCAGCGTTGAGACAGGGGGCTACAATGAGCAGTTCTTC
TRBJ2-1 TRBV4-3 NA few CASSQDRLVGEQFF TGCGCCAGCAGCCAAGACAGACTAGTAGGTGAGCAGTTCTTC
TRBJ2-3 TRBV4-3 NA NA CASSQAETVTDTQYF TGCGCCAGCAGCCAAGCGGAGACGGTCACAGATACGCAGTATTTT
TRBJ1-1 TRBV6-1 NA NA CASSPFGGTYTEAFF TGTGCCAGCAGTCCCTTTGGGGGAACTTACACTGAAGCTTTCTTT
TRBJ2-3 TRBV7-2 TRBD1 NA CASGNRGSTDTQYF TGTGCCAGCGGCAACAGGGGAAGCACAGATACGCAGTATTTT
TRBJ1-2 TRBV19 NA NA CASSVDGVRGYTF TGTGCCAGTAGTGTCGACGGAGTGAGGGGCTACACCTTC
TRBJ1-3 TRBV20-1 NA many CSARDNRDGNTIYF TGCAGTGCTAGAGATAACAGGGATGGAAACACCATATATTTT
TRBJ2-7 TRBV6-1 NA few CASRRDLSGGYEQYF TGTGCCAGCAGACGGGACCTATCCGGGGGTTACGAGCAGTACTTC
TRBJ2-7 TRBV7-2 NA NA CASSFTRLTSYEQYF TGTGCCAGCAGCTTCACAAGACTAACCTCCTACGAGCAGTACTTC
TRBJ2-3 TRBV7-9 TRBD1 few CASSPDRGADTQYF TGTGCCAGCAGCCCTGACAGGGGGGCAGATACGCAGTATTTT
TRBJ2-1 TRBV7-8 TRBD1 few CASAGGDRGLEQFF TGTGCCAGCGCTGGGGGGGACAGGGGGCTTGAGCAGTTCTTC
TRBJ2-7 TRBV7-9 TRBD2 many CASSRDYPYEQYF TGTGCCAGCAGCCGGGACTATCCCTACGAGCAGTACTTC
TRBJ2-2 TRBV27 NA NA CANRQVGVNTGELFF TGTGCCAACCGCCAGGTGGGCGTGAACACCGGGGAGCTGTTTTTT
TRBJ2-7 TRBV6-2/TRBV6-3 NA NA CASSYSTATGTYEQYF TGTGCCAGCAGTTACTCGACGGCTACCGGGACCTACGAGCAGTACTTC
TRBJ2-3 TRBV7-2 NA few CASSLKGLLTHTQYF TGTGCCAGCAGCCTAAAAGGGCTTCTCACACATACGCAGTATTTT
TRBJ2-3 TRBV7-2 TRBD2 NA CASSWRAGGTGTDTQYF TGTGCCAGCAGCTGGAGAGCGGGAGGAACGGGCACAGATACGCAGTATTTT
TRBJ2-7 TRBV9 NA NA CASSVERGSYEQYF TGTGCCAGCAGCGTAGAACGGGGATCCTACGAGCAGTACTTC
TRBJ1-5 TRBV5-1 NA NA CASSSQGLDQPQHF TGCGCCAGCAGCTCACAGGGCCTAGATCAGCCCCAGCATTTT
TRBJ2-1 TRBV12-3/TRBV12-4 NA many CASSFGSPHRYNEQFF TGTGCCAGCAGTTTCGGCTCGCCACATCGGTACAATGAGCAGTTCTTC
TRBJ2-1 TRBV30 TRBD2 NA CAWSPLAGGSYNEQFF TGTGCCTGGAGTCCACTAGCGGGAGGATCCTACAATGAGCAGTTCTTC
TRBJ2-5 TRBV28 NA NA CASTLKRAETQYF TGTGCCAGCACCTTAAAAAGGGCGGAGACCCAGTACTTC
TRBJ1-5 TRBV7-9 TRBD1 NA CASSSFRDRGHQPQHF TGTGCCAGCAGCTCGTTCCGGGACAGGGGTCATCAGCCCCAGCATTTT
TRBJ2-1 TRBV15 TRBD1 NA CATSRDMDRANEQFF TGTGCCACCAGCAGAGATATGGACAGGGCCAATGAGCAGTTCTTC
TRBJ1-4 TRBV20-1 NA NA CCARGETGATNEKLFF TGCTGTGCTAGGGGGGAGACAGGAGCAACTAATGAAAAACTGTTTTTT
TRBJ2-3 TRBV27 TRBD2 NA CASSLAGGVTDTQYF TGTGCCAGCAGTTTAGCGGGAGGTGTCACAGATACGCAGTATTTT
TRBJ2-1 TRBV10-3 TRBD2 NA CAISSGTSGQSLFFEQFF TGTGCCATCAGTTCCGGGACTAGCGGGCAGAGCCTGTTTTTTGAGCAGTTCTTC
TRBJ2-1 TRBV3-1 TRBD2 many CASSPAGARDGEQFF TGTGCCAGCAGCCCAGCGGGAGCACGCGACGGTGAGCAGTTCTTC
TRBJ2-3 TRBV15 NA NA CATSRDLGSVDTQYF TGTGCCACCAGCAGAGATCTAGGCAGCGTAGATACGCAGTATTTT
TRBJ2-4 TRBV5-4 NA NA CASSFQGMRGPTRAKNIQYF TGTGCCAGCAGCTTTCAGGGTATGAGGGGCCCAACGAGAGCCAAAAACATTCAGTACTTC
TRBJ2-2 TRBV7-2 NA few CASTLHPGQNTGELFF TGTGCCAGCACCCTCCACCCGGGACAGAACACCGGGGAGCTGTTTTTT
TRBJ2-3 TRBV2 TRBD2 NA CASSEPSGTSTDTQYF TGTGCCAGCAGTGAGCCTAGCGGGACTAGCACAGATACGCAGTATTTT
TRBJ2-5 TRBV10-3 TRBD2 NA CAISEPMDPTSGSRETQYF TGTGCCATCAGTGAGCCGATGGACCCTACTAGCGGGAGTCGAGAGACCCAGTACTTC
TRBJ2-5 TRBV6-2/TRBV6-3 NA few CASNSLEEEYQETQYF TGTGCCAGCAACTCCCTGGAGGAAGAGTACCAAGAGACCCAGTACTTC
TRBJ2-3 TRBV7-2 TRBD2 few CASSIRTSGRTDTQYF TGTGCCAGCAGCATCAGGACTAGCGGGAGAACAGATACGCAGTATTTT
TRBJ2-7 TRBV7-2 NA NA CASSSQGGVLYF TGTGCCAGCAGCTCTCAGGGTGGAGTACTTTACTTC
TRBJ2-2 TRBV10-3 TRBD2 few CAISEMTSSLANTGELFF TGTGCCATCAGTGAGATGACTAGCAGTTTGGCGAACACCGGGGAGCTGTTTTTT
TRBJ1-1 TRBV20-1 NA NA CSAKGPYRVAEAFF TGCAGTGCTAAGGGCCCCTACAGGGTGGCTGAAGCTTTCTTT
TRBJ2-7 TRBV20-1 TRBD2 many CSARFLAAYEQYF TGCAGTGCTAGGTTCCTAGCGGCCTACGAGCAGTACTTC
TRBJ2-7 TRBV20-1 TRBD2 NA CSASGEGPYEQYF TGCAGTGCTAGTGGGGAGGGCCCCTACGAGCAGTACTTC
TRBJ1-5 TRBV20-1 TRBD1 NA CSAIAGTASNQPQHF TGCAGTGCAATCGCCGGGACAGCTAGCAATCAGCCCCAGCATTTT
TRBJ2-3 TRBV5-1 NA few CASSLDGVAGDTQYF TGCGCCAGCAGCTTGGACGGGGTCGCTGGAGATACGCAGTATTTT
TRBJ1-5 TRBV12-3/TRBV12-4 TRBD1 few CASSYQPGQNQPQHF TGTGCCAGCAGTTATCAACCGGGACAGAATCAGCCCCAGCATTTT
TRBJ2-3 TRBV3-1 TRBD1 few CASSQDRTGVADTQYF TGTGCCAGCAGCCAAGACCGGACAGGGGTCGCAGATACGCAGTATTTT
TRBJ2-2 TRBV28 NA NA CASLVASRHTGELFF TGTGCCAGCCTGGTGGCTAGCAGGCACACCGGGGAGCTGTTTTTT
TRBJ2-5 TRBV7-9 TRBD1 many CASSSGGRETQYF TGTGCCAGCAGCTCAGGGGGCCGGGAGACCCAGTACTTC
TRBJ2-3 TRBV11-1 TRBD2 few CASSQLPGTSGRAGSTDTQYF TGTGCCAGCAGCCAGCTTCCCGGGACTAGCGGGAGGGCCGGGTCTACAGATACGCAGTATTTT
TRBJ2-1 TRBV5-1 TRBD2 NA CASSSRTSGNRDEQFF TGCGCCAGCAGCTCCCGGACTAGCGGGAATAGGGATGAGCAGTTCTTC
TRBJ2-4 TRBV10-3 TRBD2 NA CAISEGSGGRSKNIQYF TGTGCCATCAGTGAGGGGTCTGGCGGGAGGTCCAAAAACATTCAGTACTTC
TRBJ2-5 TRBV7-2 NA few CASSPGGGGTGETQYF TGTGCCAGCAGCCCAGGAGGCGGGGGCACCGGAGAGACCCAGTACTTC
TRBJ2-1 TRBV5-1 NA many CASSLMAPTDEQFF TGCGCCAGCAGCTTGATGGCCCCCACGGATGAGCAGTTCTTC
TRBJ2-2 TRBV7-2 TRBD2 few CAAGASGVTGELFF TGTGCCGCAGGAGCCAGCGGGGTAACCGGGGAGCTGTTTTTT
TRBJ1-2 TRBV11-2 TRBD1 few CASSYPGQGARGYTF TGTGCCAGCAGCTATCCGGGACAGGGGGCTCGAGGCTACACCTTC
TRBJ1-4 TRBV4-3 NA NA CASSQDPGDEKLFF TGCGCCAGCAGCCAAGATCCAGGAGATGAAAAACTGTTTTTT